This TCR beta chain stems from a study of blood T cell repertoires in COVID-19. The overall study: The analysed material was cDNA or gDNA that came from T cells, B-cell-depleted T cells, or PBMCs.

The assay was immunoSEQ multiplex PCR, and TCRdb's table has in-frame clones only and misses some. The sample consists of about 300,000 clones, approximately 92% of them appearing once. Adults between about 18 and 95 years of age took part from about two dozen US areas. Grouping used clinical history reported by participants in a survey and questionnaire. Donors in Cohort 3 who had recovered were those with two negative PCRs, healthcare professional clearance, or resolution of their symptoms. Germline CDR1 LGHNA, CDR2 YSLEER. Trimming pared 4 bases from V and 3 bases from J, leaving 13 bases between. The CDR3 totals 15 residues.

This TCR was sampled from a woman aged 25 to 39 who had recovered from COVID-19. The sample taken for sequencing was PBMCs or T cells enriched from blood (not recorded which). The chain combines TRBV4-3 with TRBJ1-3; D gene uncertain. The DNA of the CDR3 is TGCGCCAGCAGCCCCAAAGGTGGCGGTGGAAACACCATATATTTT. Translating gives CASSPKGGGGNTIYF.